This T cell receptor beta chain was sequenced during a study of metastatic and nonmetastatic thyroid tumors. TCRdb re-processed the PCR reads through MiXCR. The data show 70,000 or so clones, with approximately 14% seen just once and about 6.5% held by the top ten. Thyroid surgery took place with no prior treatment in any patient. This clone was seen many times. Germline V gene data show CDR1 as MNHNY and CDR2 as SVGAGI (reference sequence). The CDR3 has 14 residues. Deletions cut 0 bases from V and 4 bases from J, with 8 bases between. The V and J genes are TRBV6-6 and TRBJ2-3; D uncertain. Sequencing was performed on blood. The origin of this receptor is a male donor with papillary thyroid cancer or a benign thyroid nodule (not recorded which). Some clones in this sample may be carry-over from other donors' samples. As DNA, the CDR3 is TGTGCCAGCAGTTACTCTTTCTCTGCAGATACGCAGTATTTT. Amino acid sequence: CASSYSFSADTQYF.